Given below is one T cell receptor (beta chain) in context. This sample was taken from a study of blood T cell repertoires in COVID-19. Using immunoSEQ multiplex PCR, the repertoire was profiled, and TCRdb retains in-frame clones only, with some absent. Of 300,000 or so clones listed, about 90% were seen once; the top ten hold 3.5% to 4.5%. J was trimmed by 7 bases and V by 1 base; bases with no gene match: 9. Germline-derived CDR1 and CDR2 are SGHAT and FQNNGV. This CDR3 region has 16 residues. Sequencing was performed on peripheral blood. The V gene is TRBV11-2, the J gene TRBJ1-1; 10 nucleotides align to TRBD1. This receptor was taken from a woman aged 40 to 49 with acute or convalescent COVID-19. The CDR3 bases are TGTGCCAGCAGCTTAGGGTTCGGGACAGGGGAAATTGAAGCTTTCTTT. This encodes CASSLGFGTGEIEAFF.